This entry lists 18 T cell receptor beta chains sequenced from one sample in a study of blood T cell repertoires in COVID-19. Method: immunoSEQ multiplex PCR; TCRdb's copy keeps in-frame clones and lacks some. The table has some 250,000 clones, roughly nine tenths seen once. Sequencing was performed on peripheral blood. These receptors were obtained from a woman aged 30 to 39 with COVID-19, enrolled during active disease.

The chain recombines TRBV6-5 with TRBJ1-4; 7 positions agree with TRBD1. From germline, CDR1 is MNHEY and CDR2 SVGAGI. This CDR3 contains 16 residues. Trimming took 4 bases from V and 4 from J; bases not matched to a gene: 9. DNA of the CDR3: TGTGCCAGCAGTTCCCCCCTAGGGGGCGATAATGAAAAACTGTTTTTT. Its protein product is CASSSPLGGDNEKLFF.

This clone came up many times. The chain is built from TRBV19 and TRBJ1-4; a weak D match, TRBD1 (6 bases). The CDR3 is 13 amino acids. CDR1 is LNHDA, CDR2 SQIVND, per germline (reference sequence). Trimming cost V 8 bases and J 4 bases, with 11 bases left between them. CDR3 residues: CASADRFNEKLFF. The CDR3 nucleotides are TGTGCCAGTGCGGACAGATTTAATGAAAAACTGTTTTTT.

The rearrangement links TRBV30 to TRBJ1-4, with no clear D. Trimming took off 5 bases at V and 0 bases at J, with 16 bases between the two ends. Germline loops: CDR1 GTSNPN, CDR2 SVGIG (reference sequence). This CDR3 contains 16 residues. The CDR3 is CAWGRPDITTNEKLFF. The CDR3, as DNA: TGTGCCTGGGGGAGACCCGACATCACAACTAATGAAAAACTGTTTTTT.

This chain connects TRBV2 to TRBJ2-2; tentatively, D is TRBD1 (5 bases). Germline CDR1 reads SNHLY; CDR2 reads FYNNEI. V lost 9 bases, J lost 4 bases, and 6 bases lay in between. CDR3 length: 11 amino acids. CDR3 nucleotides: TGTGCCAGAAGGGGCACCGGGGAGCTGTTTTTT. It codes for CARRGTGELFF.

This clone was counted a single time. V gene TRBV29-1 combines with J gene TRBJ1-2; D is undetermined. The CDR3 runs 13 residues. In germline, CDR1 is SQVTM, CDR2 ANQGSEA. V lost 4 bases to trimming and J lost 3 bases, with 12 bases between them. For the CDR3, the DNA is TGCAGCGTTGGACGGCGGATGGACTATGGCTACACCTTC. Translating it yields CSVGRRMDYGYTF.

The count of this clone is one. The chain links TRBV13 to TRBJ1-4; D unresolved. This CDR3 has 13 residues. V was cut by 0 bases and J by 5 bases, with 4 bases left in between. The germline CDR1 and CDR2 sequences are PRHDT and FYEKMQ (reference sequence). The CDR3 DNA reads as TGTGCCAGCAGCTTAGGCCTAAATGAAAAACTGTTTTTT. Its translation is CASSLGLNEKLFF.

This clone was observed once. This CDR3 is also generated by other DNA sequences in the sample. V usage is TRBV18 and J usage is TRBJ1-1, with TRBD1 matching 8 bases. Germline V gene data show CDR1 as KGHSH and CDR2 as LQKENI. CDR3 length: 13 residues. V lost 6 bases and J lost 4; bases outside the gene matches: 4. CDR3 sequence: CASSRTGGTEAFF. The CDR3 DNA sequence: TGTGCCAGCTCGCGCACAGGGGGCACTGAAGCTTTCTTT. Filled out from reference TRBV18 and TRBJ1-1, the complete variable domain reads NAGVMQNPRHLVRRRGQEARLRCSPMKGHSHVYWYRQLPEEGLKFMVYLQKENIIDESGMPKERFSAEFPKEGPSILRIQQVVRGDSAAYFCASSRTGGTEAFFGQGTRLTVV.

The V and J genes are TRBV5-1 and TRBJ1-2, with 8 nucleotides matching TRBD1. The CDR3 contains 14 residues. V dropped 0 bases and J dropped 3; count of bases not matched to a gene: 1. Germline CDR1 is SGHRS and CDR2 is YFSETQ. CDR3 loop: CASSLAQGDYGYTF. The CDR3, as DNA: TGCGCCAGCAGCTTGGCACAGGGGGACTATGGCTACACCTTC.

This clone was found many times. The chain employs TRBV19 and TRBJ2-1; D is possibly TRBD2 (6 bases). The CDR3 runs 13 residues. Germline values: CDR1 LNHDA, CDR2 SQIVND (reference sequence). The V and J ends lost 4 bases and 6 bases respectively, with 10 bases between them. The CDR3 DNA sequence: TGTGCCAGTAGTAGGGACTCCCTCAATGAGCAGTTCTTC. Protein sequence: CASSRDSLNEQFF.

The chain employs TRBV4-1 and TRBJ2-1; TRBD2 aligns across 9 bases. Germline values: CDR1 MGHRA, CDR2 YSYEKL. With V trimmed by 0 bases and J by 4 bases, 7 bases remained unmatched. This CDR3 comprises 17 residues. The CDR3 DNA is TGCGCCAGCAGCCAAGATAGGGGGACTAGCCCTTACAATGAGCAGTTCTTC. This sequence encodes CASSQDRGTSPYNEQFF.

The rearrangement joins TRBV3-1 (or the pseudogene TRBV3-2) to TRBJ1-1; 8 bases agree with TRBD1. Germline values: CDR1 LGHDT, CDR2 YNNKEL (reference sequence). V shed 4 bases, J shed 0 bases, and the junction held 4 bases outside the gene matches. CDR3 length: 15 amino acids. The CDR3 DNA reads TGTGCCAGCAGCCCTAAGACAGGGGTGAACACTGAAGCTTTCTTT. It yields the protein CASSPKTGVNTEAFF.

The CDR3 spells CASSNEPGTSGGAGQETQYF. The DNA for the CDR3 is TGTGCCAGCAGCAACGAACCCGGGACTAGCGGGGGGGCAGGCCAAGAGACCCAGTACTTC. The gene calls are TRBV21-1 and TRBJ2-5; no check of the table's D call, TRBD2, against the DNA was made. TRBV21-1 is designated a pseudogene. This CDR3 comprises 20 residues.

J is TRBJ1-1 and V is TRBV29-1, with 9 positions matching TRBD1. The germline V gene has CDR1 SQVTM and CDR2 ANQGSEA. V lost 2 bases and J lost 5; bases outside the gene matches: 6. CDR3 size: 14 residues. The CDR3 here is CSVESRTGVTEAFF. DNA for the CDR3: TGCAGCGTTGAAAGCAGGACAGGGGTTACTGAAGCTTTCTTT. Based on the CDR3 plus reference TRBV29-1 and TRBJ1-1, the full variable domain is SAVISQKPSRDICQRGTSLTIQCQVDSQVTMMFWYRQQPGQSLTLIATANQGSEATYESGFVIDKFPISRPNLTFSTLTVSNMSPEDSSIYLCSVESRTGVTEAFFGQGTRLTVV.

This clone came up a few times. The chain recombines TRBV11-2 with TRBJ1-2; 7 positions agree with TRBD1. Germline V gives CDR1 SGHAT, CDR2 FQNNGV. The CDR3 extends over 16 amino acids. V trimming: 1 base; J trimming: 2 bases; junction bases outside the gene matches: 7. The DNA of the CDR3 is TGTGCCAGCAGCTTAGGGCCGGGACAGAGAAACTATGGCTACACCTTC. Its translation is CASSLGPGQRNYGYTF.

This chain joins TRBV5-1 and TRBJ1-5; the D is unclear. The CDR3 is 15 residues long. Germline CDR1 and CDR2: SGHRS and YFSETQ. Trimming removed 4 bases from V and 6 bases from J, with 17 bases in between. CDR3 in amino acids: CASSPIWGDGQPQHF. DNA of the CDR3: TGCGCCAGCAGCCCTATTTGGGGAGATGGTCAGCCCCAGCATTTT.

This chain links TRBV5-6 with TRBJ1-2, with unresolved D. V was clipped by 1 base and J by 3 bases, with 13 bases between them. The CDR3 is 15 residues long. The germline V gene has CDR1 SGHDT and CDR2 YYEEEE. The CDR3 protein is CASSLFPTEDYGYTF. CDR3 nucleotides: TGTGCCAGCAGCTTGTTCCCAACGGAGGACTATGGCTACACCTTC. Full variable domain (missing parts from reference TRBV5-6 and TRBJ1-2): DAGVTQSPTHLIKTRGQQVTLRCSPKSGHDTVSWYQQALGQGPQFIFQYYEEEERQRGNFPDRFSGHQFPNYSSELNVNALLLGDSALYLCASSLFPTEDYGYTFGSGTRLTVV.

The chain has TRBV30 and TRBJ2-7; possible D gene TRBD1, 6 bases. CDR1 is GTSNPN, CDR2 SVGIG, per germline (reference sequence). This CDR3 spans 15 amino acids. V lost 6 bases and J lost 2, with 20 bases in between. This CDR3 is CACSTKQGMAYEQYF. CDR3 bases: TGTGCCTGTTCAACTAAGCAGGGGATGGCCTACGAGCAGTACTTC.

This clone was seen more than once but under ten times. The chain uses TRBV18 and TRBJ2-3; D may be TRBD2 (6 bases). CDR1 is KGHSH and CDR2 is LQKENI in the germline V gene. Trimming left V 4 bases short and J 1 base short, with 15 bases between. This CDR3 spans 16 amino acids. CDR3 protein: CASSQGRGSGTDTQYF. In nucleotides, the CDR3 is TGTGCCAGCTCACAGGGCCGGGGGTCGGGCACAGATACGCAGTATTTT.